This T cell receptor (beta chain) was captured by sequencing in a study of tumor-infiltrating lymphocytes in localized non-small cell lung cancer. Across the study: The cohort mixed smokers and never-smokers, several histologies, and some post-neoadjuvant-chemotherapy samples.

Clones were read by immunoSEQ multiplex PCR, and TCRdb kept only the in-frame ones, dropping some. The data show about 16,000 clones, roughly three quarters seen once. Points on this clone: Its specificity is unknown.

Study-wide results and limits: Recurrence-free survival showed no association with tumor T-cell fraction. Technical variation could not be separated from intratumor heterogeneity here. No T-cell fraction difference was seen between IM1 and IM2 tumors.

The sequence was obtained from a human donor with non-small cell lung cancer. The specimen was lung tumor tissue.

CDR3 in amino acids: CASSSIVMGVDGYTF. The CDR3 nucleotides are TGTGCCAGCAGTTCAATTGTAATGGGAGTGGATGGCTACACCTTC. This sequence joins TRBV6-5 and TRBJ1-2; D remains unclear. Germline V gene lookup returns CDR1 MNHEY and CDR2 SVGAGI. The CDR3 covers 15 residues. Trimming shortened V by 4 bases and J by 6 bases, and 18 bases separated the two germline ends.